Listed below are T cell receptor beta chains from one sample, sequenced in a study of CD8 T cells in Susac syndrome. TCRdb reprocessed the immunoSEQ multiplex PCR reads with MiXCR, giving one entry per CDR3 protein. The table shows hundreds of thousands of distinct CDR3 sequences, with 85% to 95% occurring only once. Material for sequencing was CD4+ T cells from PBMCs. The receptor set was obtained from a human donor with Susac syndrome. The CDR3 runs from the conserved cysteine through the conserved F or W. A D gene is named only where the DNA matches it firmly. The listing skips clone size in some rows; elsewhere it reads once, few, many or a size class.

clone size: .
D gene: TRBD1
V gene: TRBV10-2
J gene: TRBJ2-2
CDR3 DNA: TGCGCCAGCAGTGGGGACAGGGGGCGCGGCACCGGGGAGCTGTTTTTT
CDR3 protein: CASSGDRGRGTGELFF

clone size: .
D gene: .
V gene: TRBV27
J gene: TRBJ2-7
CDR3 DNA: TGTGCCAGCAGGGACGGGGGTCCCTCCTACGAGCAGTACTTC
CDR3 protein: CASRDGGPSYEQYF

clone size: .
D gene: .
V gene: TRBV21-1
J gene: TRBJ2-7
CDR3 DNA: TGTGCCAGCAGCAAAGCCCCAGGCCCCCGGTCCGAGCAGTACTTC
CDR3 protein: CASSKAPGPRSEQYF

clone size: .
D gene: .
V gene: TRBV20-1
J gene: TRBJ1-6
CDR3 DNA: TGCAGTGCTAGCCGCCGGGGGGGTTCACCCCTCCACTTT
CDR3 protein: CSASRRGGSPLHF

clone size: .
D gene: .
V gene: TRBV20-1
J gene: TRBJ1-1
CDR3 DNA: TGCAGTGCTAGCTCATTCGCGGTGAGGAACACTGAAGCTTTCTTT
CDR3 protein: CSASSFAVRNTEAFF

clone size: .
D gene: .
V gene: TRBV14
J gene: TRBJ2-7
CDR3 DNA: TGTGCCAGCAGCCAAGATAGGGGGGGCCTGTACGAGCAGTACTTC
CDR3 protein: CASSQDRGGLYEQYF

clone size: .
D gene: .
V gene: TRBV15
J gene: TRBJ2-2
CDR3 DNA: TGTGCCACCAGCACCGTAGGATCCGGGGAGCTGTTTTTT
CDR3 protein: CATSTVGSGELFF

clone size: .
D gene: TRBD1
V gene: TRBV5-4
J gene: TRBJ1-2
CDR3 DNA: TGTGCCAGCCACCTGCAGGGGGGAGGCTACACCTTC
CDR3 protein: CASHLQGGGYTF

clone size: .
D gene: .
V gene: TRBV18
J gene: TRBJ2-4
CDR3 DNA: TGTGCCAGCTCACCCAGACAGGCTGAAAACATTCAGTACTTC
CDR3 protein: CASSPRQAENIQYF

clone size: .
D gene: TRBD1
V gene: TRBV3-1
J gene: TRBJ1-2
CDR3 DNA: TGTGCCAGCAGCCAAGAGAGGGGGCGTGATGGCTACACCTTC
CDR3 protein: CASSQERGRDGYTF

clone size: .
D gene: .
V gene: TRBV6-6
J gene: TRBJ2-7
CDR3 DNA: TGTGCCAGCAGTTACGCGCGGACAGGAGCGGGGGAGCAGTACTTC
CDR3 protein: CASSYARTGAGEQYF

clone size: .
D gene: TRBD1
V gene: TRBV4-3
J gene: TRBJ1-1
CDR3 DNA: TGCGCCAGCAGCCAAGGCGGACAGGGAGACGTCACTGAAGCTTTCTTT
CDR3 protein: CASSQGGQGDVTEAFF

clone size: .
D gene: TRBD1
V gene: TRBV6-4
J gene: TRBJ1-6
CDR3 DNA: TGTGCCAGCAGTGAGAGGACAGGGCTTAATTCACCCCTCCACTTT
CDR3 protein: CASSERTGLNSPLHF

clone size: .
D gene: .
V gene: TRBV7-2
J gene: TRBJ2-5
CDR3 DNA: TGTGCCAGCAGCTTTAACCGGGCAGTACAAGAGACCCAGTACTTC
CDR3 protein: CASSFNRAVQETQYF

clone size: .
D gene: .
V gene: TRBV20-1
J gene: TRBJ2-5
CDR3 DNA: TGCAGTGCTAGACGGGTTAAAGAGACCCAGTACTTC
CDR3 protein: CSARRVKETQYF

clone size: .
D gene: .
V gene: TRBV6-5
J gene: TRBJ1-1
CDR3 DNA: TGTGCCAGCAGTTACGCGAAGGGAGACCCGAACACTGAAGCTTTCTTT
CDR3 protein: CASSYAKGDPNTEAFF

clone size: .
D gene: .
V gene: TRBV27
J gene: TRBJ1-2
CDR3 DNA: TGTGCCAGCAGCCATCCGGAGGGTGGCTACACCTTC
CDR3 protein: CASSHPEGGYTF

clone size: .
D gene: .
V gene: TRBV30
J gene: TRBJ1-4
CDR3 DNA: TGTGCCTGGAGTGCCCGCTTACCGGATGGAAAACTGTTTTTT
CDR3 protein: CAWSARLPDGKLFF

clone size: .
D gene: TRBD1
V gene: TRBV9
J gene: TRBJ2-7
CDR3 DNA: TGTGCCAGCAGCGAGACAGGGCAGTCCTACGAGCAGTACTTC
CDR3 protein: CASSETGQSYEQYF

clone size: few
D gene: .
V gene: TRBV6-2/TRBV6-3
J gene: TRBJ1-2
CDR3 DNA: TGTGCCAGCAGTTCCCGGGACGGCTCGGGCTACACCTTC
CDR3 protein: CASSSRDGSGYTF

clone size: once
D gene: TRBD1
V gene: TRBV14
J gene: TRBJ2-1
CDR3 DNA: TGTGCCAGCAGCCAGGGACAGGGCGTCGTGTATGAGCAGTTCTTC
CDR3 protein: CASSQGQGVVYEQFF

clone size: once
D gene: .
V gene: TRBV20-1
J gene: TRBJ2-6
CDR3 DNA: TGCAGTGTCGCCAGGTCTGGGGCCAACGTCCTGACTTTC
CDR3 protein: CSVARSGANVLTF

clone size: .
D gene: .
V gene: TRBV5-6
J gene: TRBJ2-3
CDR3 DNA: TGTGCCAGCAGCTTGGCAGGGTCCGGCACAGATACGCAGTATTTT
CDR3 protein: CASSLAGSGTDTQYF

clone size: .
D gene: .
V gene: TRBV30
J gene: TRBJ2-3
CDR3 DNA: TGTGCCTGGAGTGTGGGGCGGGCAGATACGCAGTATTTT
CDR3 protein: CAWSVGRADTQYF

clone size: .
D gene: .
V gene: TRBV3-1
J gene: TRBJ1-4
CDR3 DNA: TGTGCCAGCAGCCAAGATCAAGGGTCAAATGAAAAACTGTTTTTT
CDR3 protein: CASSQDQGSNEKLFF

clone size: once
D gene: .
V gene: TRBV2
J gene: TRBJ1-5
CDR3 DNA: TGTGCCAGCACTTTGGGTGGGAATCAGCCCCAGCATTTT
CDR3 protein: CASTLGGNQPQHF

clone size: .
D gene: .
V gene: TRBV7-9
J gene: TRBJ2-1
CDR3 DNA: TGTGCCAGCAGACCCCTACAGGGCGGGCATGAGCAGTTCTTC
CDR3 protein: CASRPLQGGHEQFF

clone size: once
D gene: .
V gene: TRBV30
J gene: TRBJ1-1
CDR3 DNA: TGTGCCTGGAGTCGCTCTCCTGAAGCTTTCTTT
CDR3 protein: CAWSRSPEAFF

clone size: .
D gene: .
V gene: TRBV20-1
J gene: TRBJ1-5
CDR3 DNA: TGCAGTGCTAGAGCGTTTGTCAATCAATATCAGCCCCAGCATTTT
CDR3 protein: CSARAFVNQYQPQHF

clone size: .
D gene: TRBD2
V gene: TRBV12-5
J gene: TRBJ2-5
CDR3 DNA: TGTGCTAGTGGTTTGCCCCCCGGGGGGGAGACCCAGTACTTC
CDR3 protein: CASGLPPGGETQYF

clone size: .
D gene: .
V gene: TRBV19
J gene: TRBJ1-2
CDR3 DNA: TGTGCCAGTAGTAGGATCCCATCACCTACGAACTATGGCTACACCTTC
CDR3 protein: CASSRIPSPTNYGYTF

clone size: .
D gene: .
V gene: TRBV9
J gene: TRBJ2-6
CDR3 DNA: TGTGCCAGCAGCGCGCAGGGGAGTGGGGCCAACGTCCTGACTTTC
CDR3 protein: CASSAQGSGANVLTF

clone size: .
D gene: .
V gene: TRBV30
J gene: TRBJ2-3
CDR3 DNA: TGTGCCTGGAGTGTATTGGCTCCCGCCCTGGATACGCAGTATTTT
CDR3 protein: CAWSVLAPALDTQYF